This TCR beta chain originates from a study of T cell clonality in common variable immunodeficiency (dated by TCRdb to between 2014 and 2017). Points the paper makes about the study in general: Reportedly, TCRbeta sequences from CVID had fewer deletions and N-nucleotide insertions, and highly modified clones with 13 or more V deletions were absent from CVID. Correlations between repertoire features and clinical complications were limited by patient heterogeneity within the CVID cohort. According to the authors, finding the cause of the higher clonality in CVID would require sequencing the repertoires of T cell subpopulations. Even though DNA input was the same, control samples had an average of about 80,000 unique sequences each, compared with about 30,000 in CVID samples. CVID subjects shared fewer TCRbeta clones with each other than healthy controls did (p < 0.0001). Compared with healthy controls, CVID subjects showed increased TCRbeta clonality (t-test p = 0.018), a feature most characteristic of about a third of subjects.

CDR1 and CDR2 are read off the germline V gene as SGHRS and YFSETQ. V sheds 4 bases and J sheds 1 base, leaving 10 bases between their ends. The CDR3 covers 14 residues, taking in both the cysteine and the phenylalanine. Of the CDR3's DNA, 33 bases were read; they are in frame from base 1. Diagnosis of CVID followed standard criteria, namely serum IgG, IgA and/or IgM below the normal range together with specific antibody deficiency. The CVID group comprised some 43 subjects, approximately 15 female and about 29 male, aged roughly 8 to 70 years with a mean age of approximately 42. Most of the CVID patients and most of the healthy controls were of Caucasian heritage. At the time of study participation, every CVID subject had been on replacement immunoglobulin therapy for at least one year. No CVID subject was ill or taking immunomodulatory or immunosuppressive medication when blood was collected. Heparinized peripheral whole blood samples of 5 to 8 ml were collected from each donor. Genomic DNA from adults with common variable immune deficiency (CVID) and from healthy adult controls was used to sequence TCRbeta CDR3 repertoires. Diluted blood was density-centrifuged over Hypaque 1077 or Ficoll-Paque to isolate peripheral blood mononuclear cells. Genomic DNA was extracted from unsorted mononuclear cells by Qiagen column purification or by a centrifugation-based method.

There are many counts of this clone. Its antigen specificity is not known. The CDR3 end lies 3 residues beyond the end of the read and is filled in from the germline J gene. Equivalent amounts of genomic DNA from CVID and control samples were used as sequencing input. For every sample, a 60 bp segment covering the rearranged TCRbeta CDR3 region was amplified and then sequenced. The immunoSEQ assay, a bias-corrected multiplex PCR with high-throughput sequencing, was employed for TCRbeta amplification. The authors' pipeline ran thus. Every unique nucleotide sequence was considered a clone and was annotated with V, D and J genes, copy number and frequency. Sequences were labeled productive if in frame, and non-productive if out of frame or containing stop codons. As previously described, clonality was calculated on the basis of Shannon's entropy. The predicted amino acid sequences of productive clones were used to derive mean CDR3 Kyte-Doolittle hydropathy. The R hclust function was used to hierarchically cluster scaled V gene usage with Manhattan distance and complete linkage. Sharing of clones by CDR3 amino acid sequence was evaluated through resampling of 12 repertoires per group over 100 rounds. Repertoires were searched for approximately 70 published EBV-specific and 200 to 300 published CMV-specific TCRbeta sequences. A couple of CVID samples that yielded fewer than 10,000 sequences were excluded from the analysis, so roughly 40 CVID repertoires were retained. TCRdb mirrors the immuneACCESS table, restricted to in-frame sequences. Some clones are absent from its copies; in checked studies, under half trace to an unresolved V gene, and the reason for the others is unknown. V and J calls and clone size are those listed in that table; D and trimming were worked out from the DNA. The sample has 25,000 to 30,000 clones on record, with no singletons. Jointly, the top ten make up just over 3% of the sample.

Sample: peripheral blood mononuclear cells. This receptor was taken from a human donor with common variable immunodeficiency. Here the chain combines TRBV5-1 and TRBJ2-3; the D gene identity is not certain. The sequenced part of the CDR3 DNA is TGCGCCAGCAGCCATGGTAGGGGCACAGATACG. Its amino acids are CASSHGRGTDT. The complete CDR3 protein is CASSHGRGTDTQYF.